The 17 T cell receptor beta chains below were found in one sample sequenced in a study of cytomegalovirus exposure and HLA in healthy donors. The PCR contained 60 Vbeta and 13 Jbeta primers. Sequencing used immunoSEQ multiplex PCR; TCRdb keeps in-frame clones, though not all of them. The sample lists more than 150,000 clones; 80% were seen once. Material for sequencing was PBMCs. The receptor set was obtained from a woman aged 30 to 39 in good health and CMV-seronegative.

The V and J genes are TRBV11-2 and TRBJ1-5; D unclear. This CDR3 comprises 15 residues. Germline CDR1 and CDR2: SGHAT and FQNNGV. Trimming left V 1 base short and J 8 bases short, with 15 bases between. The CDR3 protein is CASSLGEGSREPQHF. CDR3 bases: TGTGCCAGCAGCTTAGGTGAGGGTTCGCGGGAGCCCCAGCATTTT.

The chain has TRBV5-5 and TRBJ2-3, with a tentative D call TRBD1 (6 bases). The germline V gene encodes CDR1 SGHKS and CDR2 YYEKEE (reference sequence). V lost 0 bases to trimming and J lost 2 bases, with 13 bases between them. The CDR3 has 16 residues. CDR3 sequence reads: CASSLASDRFTDTQYF. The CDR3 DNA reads TGTGCCAGCAGCTTGGCATCGGACAGATTCACAGATACGCAGTATTTT.

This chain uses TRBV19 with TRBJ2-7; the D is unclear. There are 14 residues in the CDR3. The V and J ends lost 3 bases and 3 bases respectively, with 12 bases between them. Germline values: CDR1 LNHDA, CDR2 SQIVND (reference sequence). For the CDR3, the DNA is TGTGCCAGTAGTATCGCTCCAGATCACTACGAGCAGTACTTC. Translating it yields CASSIAPDHYEQYF.

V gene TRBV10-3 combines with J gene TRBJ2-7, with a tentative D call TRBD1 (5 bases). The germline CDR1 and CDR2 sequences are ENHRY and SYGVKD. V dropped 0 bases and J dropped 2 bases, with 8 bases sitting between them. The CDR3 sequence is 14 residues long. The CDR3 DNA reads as TGTGCCATCAGTGAGTCGGCCAGGGCCTACGAGCAGTACTTC. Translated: CAISESARAYEQYF.

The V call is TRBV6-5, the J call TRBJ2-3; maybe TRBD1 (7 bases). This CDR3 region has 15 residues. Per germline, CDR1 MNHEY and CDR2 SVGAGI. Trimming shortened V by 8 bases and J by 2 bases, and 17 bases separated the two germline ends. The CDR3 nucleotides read TGTGCCAGCCGAACAGGGGAGGTCCACACAGATACGCAGTATTTT. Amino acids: CASRTGEVHTDTQYF.

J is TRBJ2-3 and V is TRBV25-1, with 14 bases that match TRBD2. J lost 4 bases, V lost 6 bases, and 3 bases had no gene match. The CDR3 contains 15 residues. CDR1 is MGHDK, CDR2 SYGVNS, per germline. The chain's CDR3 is CASSGLAGGPDTQYF. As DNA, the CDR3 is TGTGCCAGCAGCGGACTAGCGGGGGGCCCAGATACGCAGTATTTT.

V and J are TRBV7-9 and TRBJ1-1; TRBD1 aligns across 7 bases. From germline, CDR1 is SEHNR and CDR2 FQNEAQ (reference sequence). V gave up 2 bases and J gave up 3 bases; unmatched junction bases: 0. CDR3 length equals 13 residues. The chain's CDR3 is CASSLQGDTEAFF. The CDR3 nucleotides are TGTGCCAGCAGCTTACAGGGGGACACTGAAGCTTTCTTT.

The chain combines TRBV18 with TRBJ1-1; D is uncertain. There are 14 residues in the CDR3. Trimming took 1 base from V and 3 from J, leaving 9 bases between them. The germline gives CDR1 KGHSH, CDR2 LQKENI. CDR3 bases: TGTGCCAGCTCACCACGACCGGAGTACACTGAAGCTTTCTTT. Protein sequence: CASSPRPEYTEAFF.

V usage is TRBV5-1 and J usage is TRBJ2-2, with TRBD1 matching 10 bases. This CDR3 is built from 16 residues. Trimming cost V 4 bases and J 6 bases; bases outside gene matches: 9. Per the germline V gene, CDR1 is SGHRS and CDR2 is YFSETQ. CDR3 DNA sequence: TGCGCCAGCAGCGCCCAGACAGGGGGCAATTCCGGGGAGCTGTTTTTT. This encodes CASSAQTGGNSGELFF.

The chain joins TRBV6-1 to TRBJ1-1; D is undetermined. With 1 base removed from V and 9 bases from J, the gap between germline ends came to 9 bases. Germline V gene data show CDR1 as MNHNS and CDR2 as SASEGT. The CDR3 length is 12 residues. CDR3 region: CASSEVGRKAFF. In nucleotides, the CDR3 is TGTGCCAGCAGTGAAGTGGGCAGGAAAGCTTTCTTT.

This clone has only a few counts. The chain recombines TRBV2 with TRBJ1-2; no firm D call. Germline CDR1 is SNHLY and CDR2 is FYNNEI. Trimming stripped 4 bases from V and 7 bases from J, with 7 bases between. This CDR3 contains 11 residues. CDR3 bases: TGTGCCAGCAGTGCTAGAGGTGGCTACACCTTC. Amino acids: CASSARGGYTF. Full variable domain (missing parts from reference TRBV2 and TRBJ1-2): EPEVTQTPSHQVTQMGQEVILRCVPISNHLYFYWYRQILGQKVEFLVSFYNNEISEKSEIFDDQFSVERPDGSNFTLKIRSTKLEDSAMYFCASSARGGYTFGSGTRLTVV.

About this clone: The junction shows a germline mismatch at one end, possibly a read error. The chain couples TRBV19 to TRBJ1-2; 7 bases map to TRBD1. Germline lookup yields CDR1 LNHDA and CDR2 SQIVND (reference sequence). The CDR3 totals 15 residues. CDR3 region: CASTEGALSPNGYTF. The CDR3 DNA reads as TGTGCGAGTACGGAGGGGGCTCTTTCCCCCAATGGCTACACCTTC.

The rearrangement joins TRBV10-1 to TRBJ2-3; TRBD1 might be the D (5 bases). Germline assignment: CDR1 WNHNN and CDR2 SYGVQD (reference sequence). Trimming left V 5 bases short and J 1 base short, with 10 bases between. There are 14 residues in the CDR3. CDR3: CASSLGRGTDTQYF. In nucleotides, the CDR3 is TGCGCCAGCAGTCTGGGCAGGGGCACAGATACGCAGTATTTT.

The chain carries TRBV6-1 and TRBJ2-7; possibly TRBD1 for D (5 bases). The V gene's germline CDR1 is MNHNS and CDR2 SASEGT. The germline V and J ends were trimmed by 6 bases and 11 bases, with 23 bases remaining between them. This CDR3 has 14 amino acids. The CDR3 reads CASRPNPFTGGEYF. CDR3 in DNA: TGTGCCAGCAGACCTAACCCGTTCACAGGTGGTGAGTACTTC.

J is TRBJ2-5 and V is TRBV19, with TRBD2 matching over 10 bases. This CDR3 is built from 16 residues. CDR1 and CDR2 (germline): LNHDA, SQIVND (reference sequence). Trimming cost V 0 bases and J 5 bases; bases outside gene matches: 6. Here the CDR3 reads CASSIDQRGGWETQYF. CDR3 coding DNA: TGTGCCAGTAGTATAGATCAGCGGGGGGGCTGGGAGACCCAGTACTTC. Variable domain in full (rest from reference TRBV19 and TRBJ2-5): DGGITQSPKYLFRKEGQNVTLSCEQNLNHDAMYWYRQDPGQGLRLIYYSQIVNDFQKGDIAEGYSVSREKKESFPLTVTSAQKNPTAFYLCASSIDQRGGWETQYFGPGTRLLVL.

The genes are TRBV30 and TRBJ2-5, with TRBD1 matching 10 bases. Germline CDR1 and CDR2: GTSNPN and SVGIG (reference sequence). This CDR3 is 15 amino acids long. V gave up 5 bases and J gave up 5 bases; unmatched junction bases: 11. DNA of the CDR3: TGTGCCTGGCAACCGGGACAGGGGTTCGGGGAGACCCAGTACTTC. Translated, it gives CAWQPGQGFGETQYF.

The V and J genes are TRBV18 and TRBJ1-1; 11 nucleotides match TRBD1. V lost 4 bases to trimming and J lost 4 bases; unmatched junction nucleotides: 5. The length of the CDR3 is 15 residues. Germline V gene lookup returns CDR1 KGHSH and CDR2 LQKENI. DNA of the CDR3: TGTGCCAGCTCACGTGGACAGGGGGCAGTCACTGAAGCTTTCTTT. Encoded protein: CASSRGQGAVTEAFF.